This paragraph reports one TCR beta chain. This clone has only a few counts. Its antigen has not been determined. Per-base quality was not reported, and no clone a single base away is much larger than it. In the germline V gene (reference sequence), CDR1 corresponds to DFQATT and CDR2 to SNEGSKA. Trimming at the junction amounts to 6 bases on V and 7 bases on J, and the germline ends lie 12 bases apart. Taken from cysteine to phenylalanine, the CDR3 has 11 residues. The read is trimmed to its CDR3 DNA, 33 bases read in frame from base 1. This sample was included in a study of blood T cell repertoires in COVID-19 (dated by TCRdb to about 2020). General notes on the study: The collaborator samples originated in the United States, Italy and Spain and spanned the acute and convalescent phases of COVID-19. The prospective study material was composed of cDNA or gDNA derived from T cells, B-cell-depleted T cells, or PBMCs. Subjects who had been exposed to COVID-19, were actively infected with it, or had recovered from it provided the deeply sampled blood TCRbeta repertoires that made up the dataset. The repertoires were made available in a free public database intended to serve as a resource for research on the immune response to SARS-CoV-2. The samples were drawn from the first 160 participants of the ongoing ImmuneRACE study and from 950 to 1,500 subjects provided by 6 global collaborators. A de-identified subject ID, COVID-19 status, age in years and sex were almost always included in the sample metadata. Where HLA class I and class II types were available, the types were taken from metadata supplied by the sample provider, not from assay-based typing. The study at large found these results: The quantity of clinical and demographic metadata differed by source and by participant and was supplied without curation.

At one collaborating source in Seattle, patients were enrolled during active infection and were followed longitudinally through the course of disease. The collaborating institutions used their own protocols to collect whole blood in K2EDTA tubes. For TCRbeta analysis, collaborators shipped samples as frozen whole blood, isolated PBMCs, or DNA extracted from either of those sample types. TCRbeta CDR3 regions were amplified from genomic DNA using the immunoSEQ Assay, a bias-controlled multiplex PCR. Per the original workflow: Nucleated cell counts per sample were estimated from amplification of reference gene primers within the assay. To quantify the absolute abundance of each unique TCRbeta CDR3 rearrangement, sequence reads were collapsed and filtered. For each sample, productive Simpson clonality was calculated by taking the square root of Simpson's diversity index across productive rearrangements. The immuneACCESS repertoire file appears here via TCRdb, limited to in-frame rearrangements. These files lack a portion of the clones; in checked studies, under half of the deficit traces to unresolved V genes, and the cause of the others is not known. V, J and clone size are those of that table, while D and trimming were read from the DNA. The sample includes 250,000 to 300,000 clones, with roughly nine tenths observed a single time. Of the sample, 2% to 2.5% falls within the top ten clones.

This receptor was taken from a woman aged 25 to 45 with COVID-19, enrolled during active disease. The sequence joins TRBV20-1 to TRBJ1-1; the best D guess is TRBD1, with 6 bases matching. Sequencing was done on a sample of peripheral blood. The CDR3 reads as follows: CSAIQGNEAFF. The nucleotides read TGCAGTGCGATACAGGGAAATGAAGCTTTCTTT.